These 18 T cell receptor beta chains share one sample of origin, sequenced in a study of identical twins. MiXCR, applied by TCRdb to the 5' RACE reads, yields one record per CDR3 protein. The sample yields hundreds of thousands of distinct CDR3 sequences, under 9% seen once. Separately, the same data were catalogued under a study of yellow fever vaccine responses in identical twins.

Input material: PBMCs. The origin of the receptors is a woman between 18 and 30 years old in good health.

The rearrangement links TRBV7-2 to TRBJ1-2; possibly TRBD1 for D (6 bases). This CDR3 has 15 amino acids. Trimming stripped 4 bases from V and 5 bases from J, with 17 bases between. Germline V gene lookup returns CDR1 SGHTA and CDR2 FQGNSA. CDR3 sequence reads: CASSSRLAGVYGYTF. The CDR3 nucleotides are TGTGCCAGCAGCTCGAGGTTGGCAGGGGTGTATGGCTACACCTTC.

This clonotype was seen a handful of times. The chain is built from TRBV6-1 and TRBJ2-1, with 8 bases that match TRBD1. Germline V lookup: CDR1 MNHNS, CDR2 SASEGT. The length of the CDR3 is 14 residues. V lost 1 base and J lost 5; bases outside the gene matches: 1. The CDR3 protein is CASSEGQGHNEQFF. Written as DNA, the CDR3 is TGTGCCAGCAGTGAAGGACAGGGGCACAATGAGCAGTTCTTC.

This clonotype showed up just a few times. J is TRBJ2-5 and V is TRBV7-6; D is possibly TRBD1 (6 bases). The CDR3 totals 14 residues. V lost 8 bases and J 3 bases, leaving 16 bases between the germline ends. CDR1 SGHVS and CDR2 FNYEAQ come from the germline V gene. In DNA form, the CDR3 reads TGTGCCAGCCGTGCCCCGGACAGAGAAGAGACCCAGTACTTC. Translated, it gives CASRAPDREETQYF.

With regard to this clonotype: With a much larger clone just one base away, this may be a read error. The CDR3 protein is CASSRTESTYNEQFF. As DNA, the CDR3 is TGCGCCAGCAGCCGGACTGAATCTACCTACAATGAGCAGTTCTTC. The J gene is TRBJ2-1, the V gene TRBV5-1; possibly TRBD2 for D (5 bases). The CDR3 spans 15 residues. Germline V gene lookup returns CDR1 SGHRS and CDR2 YFSETQ. Trimming cost V 4 bases and J 2 bases, with 13 bases left between them.

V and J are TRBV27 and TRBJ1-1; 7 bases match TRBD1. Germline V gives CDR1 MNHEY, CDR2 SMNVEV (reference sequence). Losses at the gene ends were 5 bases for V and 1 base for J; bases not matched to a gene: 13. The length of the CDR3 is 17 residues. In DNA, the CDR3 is TGTGCCAGCAGTCAAACCCTAAACAGGGGAGGGAACACTGAAGCTTTCTTT. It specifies CASSQTLNRGGNTEAFF.

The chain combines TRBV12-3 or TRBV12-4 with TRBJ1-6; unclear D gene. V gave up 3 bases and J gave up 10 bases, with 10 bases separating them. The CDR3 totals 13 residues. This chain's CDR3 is CASSFQTYSPLHF. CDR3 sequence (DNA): TGTGCCAGCAGTTTTCAGACCTACTCACCCCTCCACTTT.

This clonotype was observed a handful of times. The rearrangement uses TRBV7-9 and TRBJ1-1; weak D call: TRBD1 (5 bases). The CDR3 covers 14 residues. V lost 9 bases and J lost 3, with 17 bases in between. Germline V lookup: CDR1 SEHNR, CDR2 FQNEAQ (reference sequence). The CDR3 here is CARGVRTRYTEAFF. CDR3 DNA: TGTGCCAGGGGGGTAAGGACGCGGTACACTGAAGCTTTCTTT.

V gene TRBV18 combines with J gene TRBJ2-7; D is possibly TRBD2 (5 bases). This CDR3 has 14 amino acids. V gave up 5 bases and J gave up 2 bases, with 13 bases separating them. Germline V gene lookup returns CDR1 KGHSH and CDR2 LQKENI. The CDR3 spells CASSTGRRTYEQYF. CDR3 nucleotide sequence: TGTGCCAGCTCAACGGGAAGACGGACCTACGAGCAGTACTTC. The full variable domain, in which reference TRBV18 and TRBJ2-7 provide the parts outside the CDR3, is NAGVMQNPRHLVRRRGQEARLRCSPMKGHSHVYWYRQLPEEGLKFMVYLQKENIIDESGMPKERFSAEFPKEGPSILRIQQVVRGDSAAYFCASSTGRRTYEQYFGPGTRLTVT.

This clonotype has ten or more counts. The CDR3 nucleotides read TGTGCCAGCATCCACCTAGGGGACAGGGAATACAATGAGCAGTTCTTC. This sequence encodes CASIHLGDREYNEQFF. The chain carries TRBV2 and TRBJ2-1; 9 bases are a match to TRBD1. Germline V gene lookup returns CDR1 SNHLY and CDR2 FYNNEI. This CDR3 has 16 residues. J was trimmed by 4 bases and V by 7 bases; bases with no gene match: 11.

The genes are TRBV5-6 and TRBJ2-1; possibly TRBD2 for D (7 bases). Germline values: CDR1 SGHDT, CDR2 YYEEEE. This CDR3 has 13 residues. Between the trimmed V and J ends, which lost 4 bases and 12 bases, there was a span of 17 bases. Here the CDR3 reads CASSHPRGGGQFF. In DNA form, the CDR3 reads TGTGCCAGCAGCCATCCTAGGGGGGGAGGGCAGTTCTTC.

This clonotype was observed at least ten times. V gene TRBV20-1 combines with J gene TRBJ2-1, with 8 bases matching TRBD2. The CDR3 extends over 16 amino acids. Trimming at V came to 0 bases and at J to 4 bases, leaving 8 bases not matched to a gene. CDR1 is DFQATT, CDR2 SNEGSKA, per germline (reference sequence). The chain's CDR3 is CSAREPAGASYNEQFF. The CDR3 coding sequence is TGCAGTGCTAGAGAGCCAGCGGGAGCTTCGTACAATGAGCAGTTCTTC.

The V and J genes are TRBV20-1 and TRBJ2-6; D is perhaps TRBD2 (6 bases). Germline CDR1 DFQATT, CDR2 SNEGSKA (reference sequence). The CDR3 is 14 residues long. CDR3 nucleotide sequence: TGCAGCCATAGGGAGGCCCCTGGGGCCAACGTCCTGACTTTC. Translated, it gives CSHREAPGANVLTF.

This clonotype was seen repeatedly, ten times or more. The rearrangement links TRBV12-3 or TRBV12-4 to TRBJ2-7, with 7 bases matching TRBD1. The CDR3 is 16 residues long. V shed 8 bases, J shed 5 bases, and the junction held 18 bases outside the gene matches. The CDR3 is CASARDSFSSVHEQYF. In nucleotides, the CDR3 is TGTGCCAGCGCCCGGGACAGCTTTTCTTCGGTCCACGAGCAGTACTTC.

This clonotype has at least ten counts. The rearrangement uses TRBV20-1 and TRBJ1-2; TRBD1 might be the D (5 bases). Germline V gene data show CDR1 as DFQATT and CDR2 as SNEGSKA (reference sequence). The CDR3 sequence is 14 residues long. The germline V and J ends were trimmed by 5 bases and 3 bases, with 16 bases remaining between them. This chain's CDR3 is CSAPRRGGDYGYTF. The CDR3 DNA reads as TGCAGTGCTCCAAGGCGGGGAGGGGACTATGGCTACACCTTC.

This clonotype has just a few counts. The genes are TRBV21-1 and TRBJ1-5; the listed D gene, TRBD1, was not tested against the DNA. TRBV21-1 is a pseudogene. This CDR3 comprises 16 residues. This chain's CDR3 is CASSKPRAAGNQPQHF. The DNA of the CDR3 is TGTGCCAGCAGCAAACCCCGGGCAGCAGGGAATCAGCCCCAGCATTTT.

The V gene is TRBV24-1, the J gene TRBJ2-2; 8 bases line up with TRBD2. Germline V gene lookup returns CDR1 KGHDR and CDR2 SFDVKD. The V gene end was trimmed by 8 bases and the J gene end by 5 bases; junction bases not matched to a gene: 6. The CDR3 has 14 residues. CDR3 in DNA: TGTGCCACCATGAGCGGGAGAGAAACCGGGGAGCTGTTTTTT. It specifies CATMSGRETGELFF.

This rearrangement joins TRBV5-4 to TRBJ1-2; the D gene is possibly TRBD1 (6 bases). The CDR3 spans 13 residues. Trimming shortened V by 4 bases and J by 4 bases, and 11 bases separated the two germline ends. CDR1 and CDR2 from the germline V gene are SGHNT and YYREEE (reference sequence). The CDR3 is CASSRDRIYGYTF. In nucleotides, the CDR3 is TGTGCCAGCAGCCGCGACAGGATCTATGGCTACACCTTC. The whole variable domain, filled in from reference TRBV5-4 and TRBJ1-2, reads ETGVTQSPTHLIKTRGQQVTLRCSSQSGHNTVSWYQQALGQGPQFIFQYYREEENGRGNFPPRFSGLQFPNYSSELNVNALELDDSALYLCASSRDRIYGYTFGSGTRLTVV.

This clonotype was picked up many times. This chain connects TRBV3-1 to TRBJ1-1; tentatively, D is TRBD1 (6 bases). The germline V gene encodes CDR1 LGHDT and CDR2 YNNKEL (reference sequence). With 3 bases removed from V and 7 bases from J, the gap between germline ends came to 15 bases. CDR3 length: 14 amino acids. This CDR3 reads CASSHIDRIDEAFF. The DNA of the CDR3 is TGTGCCAGCAGCCATATAGACAGGATAGATGAAGCTTTCTTT.